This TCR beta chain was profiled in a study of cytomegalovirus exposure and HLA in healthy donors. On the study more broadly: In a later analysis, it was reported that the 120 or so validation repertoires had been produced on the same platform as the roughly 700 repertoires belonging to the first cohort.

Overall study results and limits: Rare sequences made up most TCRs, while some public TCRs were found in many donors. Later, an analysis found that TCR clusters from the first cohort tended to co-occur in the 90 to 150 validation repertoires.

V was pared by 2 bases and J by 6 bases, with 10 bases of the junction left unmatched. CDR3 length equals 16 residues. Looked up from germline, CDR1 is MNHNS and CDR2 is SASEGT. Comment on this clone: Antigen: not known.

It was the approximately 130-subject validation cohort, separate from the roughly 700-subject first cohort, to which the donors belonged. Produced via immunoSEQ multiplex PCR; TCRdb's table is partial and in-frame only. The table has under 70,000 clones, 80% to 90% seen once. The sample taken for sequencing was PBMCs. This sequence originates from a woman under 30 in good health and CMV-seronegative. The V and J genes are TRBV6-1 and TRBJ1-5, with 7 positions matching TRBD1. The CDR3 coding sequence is TGTGCCAGCAGTGAACAGGCAGGGGGAAAGGGTCAGCCCCAGCATTTT. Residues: CASSEQAGGKGQPQHF.